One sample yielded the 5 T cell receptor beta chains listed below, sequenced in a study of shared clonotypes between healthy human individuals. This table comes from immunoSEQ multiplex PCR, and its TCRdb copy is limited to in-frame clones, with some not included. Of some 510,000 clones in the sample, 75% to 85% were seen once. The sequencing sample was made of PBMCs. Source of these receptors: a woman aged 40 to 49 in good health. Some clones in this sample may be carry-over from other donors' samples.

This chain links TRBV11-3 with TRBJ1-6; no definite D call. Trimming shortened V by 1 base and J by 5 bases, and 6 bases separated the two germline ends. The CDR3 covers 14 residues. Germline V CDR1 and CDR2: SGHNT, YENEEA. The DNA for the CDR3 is TGTGCCAGCAGCTTAGGACATAATAATTCACCCCTCCACTTT. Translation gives CASSLGHNNSPLHF. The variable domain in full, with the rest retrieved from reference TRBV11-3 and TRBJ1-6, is EAGVVQSPRYKIIEKKQPVAFWCNPISGHNTLYWYLQNLGQGPELLIRYENEEAVDDSQLPKDRFSAERLKGVDSTLKIQPAELGDSAVYLCASSLGHNNSPLHFGNGTRLTVT.

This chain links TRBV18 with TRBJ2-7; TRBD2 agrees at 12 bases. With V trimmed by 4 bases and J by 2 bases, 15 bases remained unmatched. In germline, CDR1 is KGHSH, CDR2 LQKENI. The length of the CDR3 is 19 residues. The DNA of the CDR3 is TGTGCCAGCTCACGAACCGGGACTGCGGGACTAGCGGGCGCCTACGAGCAGTACTTC. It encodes CASSRTGTAGLAGAYEQYF.

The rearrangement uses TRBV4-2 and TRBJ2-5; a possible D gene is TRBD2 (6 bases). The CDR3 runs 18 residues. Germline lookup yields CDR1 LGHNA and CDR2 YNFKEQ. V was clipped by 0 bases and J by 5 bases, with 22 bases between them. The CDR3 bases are TGTGCCAGCAGCCAAGAAGGGTTGGGAGGACACCGGGGGGAGACCCAGTACTTC. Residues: CASSQEGLGGHRGETQYF.

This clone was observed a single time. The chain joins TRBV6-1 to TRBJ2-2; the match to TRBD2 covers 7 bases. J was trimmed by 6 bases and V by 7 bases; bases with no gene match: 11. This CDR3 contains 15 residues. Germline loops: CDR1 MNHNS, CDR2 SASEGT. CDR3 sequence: CASIEGAGDPGELFF. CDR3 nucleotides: TGTGCCAGCATCGAAGGGGCGGGAGATCCCGGGGAGCTGTTTTTT.

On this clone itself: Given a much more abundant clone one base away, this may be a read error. CDR3 in amino acids: CAGSLHGQGLAATNEKLFF. DNA for the CDR3: TGTGCCGGCAGTCTCCACGGACAGGGGCTGGCTGCAACTAATGAAAAACTGTTTTTT. V gene TRBV27 combines with J gene TRBJ1-4, with TRBD1 matching 9 bases. From germline, CDR1 is MNHEY and CDR2 SMNVEV (reference sequence). The CDR3 contains 19 residues.